This is a list of T cell receptor beta chains from one sample in a study of identical twins. In TCRdb, the 5' RACE reads were re-called with MiXCR into one record per CDR3 protein. Altogether around 250,000 distinct CDR3 sequences are present, 5.5% to 8% being singletons, with the ten largest covering 3.6%. These data also featured in a second study, about yellow fever vaccine responses in identical twins.

Sequencing input: memory (CD45RO+) T cells sorted from blood. The receptors here all came from a woman aged 18-29 years in good health. Each CDR3 is given with its conserved first and last residue. A D gene is named only where the DNA matches it firmly.

v_call	d_call	j_call	cdr3_aa
TRBV12-3/TRBV12-4	TRBD1	TRBJ2-1	CASSPAGGSYNEQFF
TRBV6-1	.	TRBJ1-1	CASSEAPRATVAFF
TRBV9	.	TRBJ2-7	CASSPGTGTDEQYF
TRBV10-1	.	TRBJ2-2	CASSPRVSGELFF
TRBV11-3	TRBD2	TRBJ2-2	CASRTIAGGNTGELFF
TRBV14	.	TRBJ2-3	CASSRKGLFTDTQYF
TRBV7-3	.	TRBJ2-3	CASSASWTDTQYF
TRBV27	.	TRBJ2-1	CASSQRETKGEQFF
TRBV5-1	.	TRBJ2-7	CASSLEDYSYEQYF
TRBV12-3/TRBV12-4	TRBD1	TRBJ1-1	CASSLARDRATEAFF
TRBV10-3	.	TRBJ2-5	CAIRGASGTKLQETQYF
TRBV6-1	TRBD1	TRBJ1-1	CASSSRTGEAFF
TRBV7-6	.	TRBJ2-2	CASSYRANTGELFF
TRBV6-1	.	TRBJ1-1	CASSAGGYGNTEAFF
TRBV28	.	TRBJ2-1	CASSFELAQFNEQFF
TRBV5-1	.	TRBJ2-3	CASSPRGPYMDTQYF
TRBV20-1	.	TRBJ2-2	CSARSSLGPITGELFF
TRBV3-1	TRBD2	TRBJ2-5	CASSQSPLAGVQETQYF
TRBV5-6	TRBD1	TRBJ1-2	CASSLDRGRFGYTF
TRBV4-2	.	TRBJ2-5	CASSQAGTSQETQYF